A single sample gave rise to the 9 T cell receptor beta chains below, sequenced in a study of blood T cell repertoires in COVID-19 (dated by TCRdb to 2018 to 2021). The library was obtained by the immunoSEQ multiplex PCR assay. TCRdb took over this immuneACCESS table, retaining in-frame rearrangements with V and J assigned. Such tables are incomplete; in checked studies, under half of the missing clones stem from an unresolved V gene, and the remainder is unexplained. Recorded for this sample are 210,000 or so clones; about 80% of them occurred a single time. In total, the top ten clones hold 4.8% of the sample. Sequencing input: PBMCs or T cells enriched from blood (not recorded which). The source of these receptors is a woman between 45 and 65 years old who had been exposed to COVID-19.

The chain couples TRBV7-2 to TRBJ2-3, with D possibly matching TRBD1 (6 bases). There are 16 residues in the CDR3. V was shortened by 2 bases and J by 2 bases, with 14 bases between the two germline ends. Germline CDR1 is SGHTA and CDR2 is FQGNSA. The DNA for the CDR3 is TGTGCCAGCAGCTTATGGGTGGGGGCCTCCACAGATACGCAGTATTTT. It is translated as CASSLWVGASTDTQYF. The entire variable domain, with the rest obtained from reference TRBV7-2 and TRBJ2-3, is as follows: GAGVSQSPSNKVTEKGKDVELRCDPISGHTALYWYRQSLGQGLEFLIYFQGNSAPDKSGLPSDRFSAERTGGSVSTLTIQRTQQEDSAVYLCASSLWVGASTDTQYFGPGTRLTVL.

CDR3 loop: CASSISGGSDEQYF. CDR3 sequence (DNA): TGTGCCAGCAGTATTTCAGGGGGGAGCGACGAGCAGTACTTC. The gene calls are TRBV6-5 and TRBJ2-7; possibly TRBD1 for D (7 bases). This CDR3 has 14 amino acids. Looked up from germline, CDR1 is MNHEY and CDR2 is SVGAGI. V was pared by 5 bases and J by 5 bases, with 16 bases between.

The chain has TRBV6-1 and TRBJ1-6; 11 bases fit TRBD1. Per germline, CDR1 MNHNS and CDR2 SASEGT. This CDR3 has 16 amino acids. V was clipped by 3 bases and J by 10 bases; unmatched bases: 8. CDR3 in amino acids: CASSEGTGGRGSPLHF. As DNA, the CDR3 is TGTGCCAGCAGTGAGGGGACAGGGGGAAGAGGGTCACCCCTCCACTTT.

This chain links TRBV5-1 with TRBJ1-1; perhaps TRBD1 as D (5 bases). The CDR3 consists of 15 residues. V lost 0 bases to trimming and J lost 6 bases, with 15 bases between them. Germline CDR1 is SGHRS and CDR2 is YFSETQ. CDR3 nucleotide sequence: TGCGCCAGCAGCTTGGAAACAGGAAGACTCTCTGAAGCTTTCTTT. As protein: CASSLETGRLSEAFF.

The CDR3 nucleotides are TGTGCCACCAGCAGAGTCGGGGGATATGAAAAACTGTTTTTT. Encoded protein: CATSRVGGYEKLFF. The chain recombines TRBV15 with TRBJ1-4; tentatively, D is TRBD1 (5 bases). Germline V gives CDR1 LNHNV, CDR2 YYDKDF (reference sequence). The CDR3 is made up of 14 amino acids. The ends were cut back, 1 base at V and 6 bases at J, with 9 bases in the middle.

This clone was observed a handful of times. The rearrangement links TRBV9 to TRBJ2-1, with 7 bases lining up with TRBD2. Trimming at V came to 6 bases and at J to 9 bases, leaving 9 bases not matched to a gene. This CDR3 region has 13 residues. The germline V gene encodes CDR1 SGDLS and CDR2 YYNGEE. In nucleotides, the CDR3 is TGTGCCAGCAACCCAGCGGGGAAATCTGAGCAGTTCTTC. It translates to CASNPAGKSEQFF.

The V and J genes are TRBV7-8 and TRBJ1-4, with 10 bases lining up with TRBD1. Germline values: CDR1 SGHVS, CDR2 FQNEAQ. The CDR3 extends over 16 amino acids. J was trimmed by 3 bases and V by 5 bases; bases with no gene match: 6. The CDR3 region has the DNA TGTGCCAGCAGCCCGGGACAGGGGACCTCTAATGAAAAACTGTTTTTT. Encoded protein: CASSPGQGTSNEKLFF.

This clone was recorded a few times. Other nucleotide sequences in the sample specify the same CDR3. This sequence joins TRBV6-2 or TRBV6-3 and TRBJ2-1; 8 positions match TRBD1. The germline CDR1 and CDR2 sequences are MNHEY and SVGEGT. V lost 6 bases to trimming and J lost 5 bases; unmatched junction nucleotides: 6. The length of the CDR3 is 14 residues. CDR3 residues: CASSPDRGDNEQFF. The CDR3, as DNA: TGTGCCAGCAGCCCCGACAGGGGCGACAATGAGCAGTTCTTC.

This clone was counted only a few times. This sample includes further DNA sequences coding for the same CDR3. V and J are TRBV12-3 or TRBV12-4 and TRBJ1-2; TRBD1 matches 7 bases. This CDR3 region has 12 residues. J was trimmed by 10 bases and V by 2 bases; bases with no gene match: 4. The CDR3 DNA reads TGTGCCAGCAGTTTACGACAGGGTTTCTACACCTTC. It specifies CASSLRQGFYTF.